This TCR beta chain was profiled in a study of cytomegalovirus exposure and HLA in healthy donors. Worth noting for this clone: Its specificity is unknown.

Sequencing was performed with immunoSEQ multiplex PCR; in TCRdb, only in-frame clones are kept and a portion is missing. Of fewer than 70,000 clones in the sample, 95% were seen once. Donors were drawn from the approximately 120-subject validation cohort, separate from the roughly 670-subject first cohort. Study-wide results and limits: Clusters of TCRs from the first cohort tended to co-occur in the 110 or so validation repertoires (as a later analysis found).

Sequenced sample: PBMCs. This TCR was recovered from a woman younger than 35 in good health and CMV-seropositive.

The CDR3 here is CASSETSGGFADTQYF. The CDR3 nucleotides read TGTGCCAGCAGTGAAACCAGCGGGGGGTTTGCAGATACGCAGTATTTT. The chain has TRBV6-1 and TRBJ2-3; TRBD2 agrees at 9 bases. Trimming removed 2 bases from V and 4 bases from J; junction bases left unmatched: 7. The V gene's germline CDR1 is MNHNS and CDR2 SASEGT. CDR3 size: 16 residues.